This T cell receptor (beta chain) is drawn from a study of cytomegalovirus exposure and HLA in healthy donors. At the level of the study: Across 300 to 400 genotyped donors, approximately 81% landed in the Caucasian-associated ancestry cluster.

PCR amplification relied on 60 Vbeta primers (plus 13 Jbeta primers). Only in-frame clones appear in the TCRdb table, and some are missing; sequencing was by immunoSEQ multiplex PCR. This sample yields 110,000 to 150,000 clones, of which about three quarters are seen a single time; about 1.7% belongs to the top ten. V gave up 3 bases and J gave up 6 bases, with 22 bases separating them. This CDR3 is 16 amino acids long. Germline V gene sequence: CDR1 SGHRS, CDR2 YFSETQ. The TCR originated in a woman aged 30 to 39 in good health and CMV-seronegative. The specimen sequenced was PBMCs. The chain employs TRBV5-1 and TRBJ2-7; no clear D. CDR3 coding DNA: TGCGCCAGCAGCTCCCACCATGGCTCCGATTCCGTCGAGCAGTACTTC. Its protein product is CASSSHHGSDSVEQYF.